This T cell receptor (beta chain) was sequenced in a study of shared clonotypes between healthy human individuals. Study-wide results and caveats: Rarefaction showed sorted-subset sequencing was incomplete despite large depth. Non-shared clonotypes showed lower generation probabilities than clonotypes common to all four donors.

The method was immunoSEQ multiplex PCR; TCRdb's version includes in-frame clones alone and lacks a portion of them. The data show millions of clones, with more than 90% seen just once and under 0.15% held by the top ten. The CDR3 has 17 residues. The germline gives CDR1 LNHDA, CDR2 SQIVND (reference sequence). J lost 6 bases, V lost 3 bases, and 12 bases had no gene match. Of note for this clone: Its target is not known.

This sequence originates from a man younger than 30 in good health. The V and J genes are TRBV19 and TRBJ2-1; 9 nucleotides agree with TRBD2. Material: naive CD4+ T cells sorted from blood. The sample's subset: CD45RA+ positively selected. The CDR3 loop is CASSIGASGVGSNEQFF. The CDR3 coding sequence is TGTGCCAGTAGTATTGGGGCTAGCGGGGTGGGGAGCAATGAGCAGTTCTTC.